Listed here are 5 T cell receptor beta chains from one sample, sequenced in a study of control samples from healthy donors and cancer patients. Generated by immunoSEQ multiplex PCR, the TCRdb table keeps only in-frame clones and is missing some. The data show some 15,000 clones, around 86% seen once. The sample comprised PBMCs. Source of these receptors: a woman in her 70s with colorectal cancer.

This chain joins TRBV7-9 and TRBJ1-4, with TRBD1 matching over 8 bases. The CDR3 runs 14 residues. V lost 5 bases, J lost 8 bases, and 7 bases stayed unmatched. Per the germline V gene, CDR1 is SEHNR and CDR2 is FQNEAQ (reference sequence). CDR3 nucleotides: TGTGCCAGCAGCAACAGGGGGAGGGAAGAAAAACTGTTTTTT. Residues: CASSNRGREEKLFF.

The J gene is TRBJ1-4, the V gene TRBV19; tentatively, D is TRBD1 (6 bases). V lost 6 bases and J 6 bases, leaving 17 bases between the germline ends. Germline V gene lookup returns CDR1 LNHDA and CDR2 SQIVND (reference sequence). The CDR3 sequence is 15 residues long. CDR3 loop: CASSPVRDTDEKLFF. DNA of the CDR3: TGTGCCAGTAGCCCCGTACGGGACACGGATGAAAAACTGTTTTTT.

This clone was counted a single time. V is TRBV7-9 and J is TRBJ2-7, with D possibly being TRBD1 (6 bases). V was clipped by 1 base and J by 2 bases, with 21 bases between them. The germline gives CDR1 SEHNR, CDR2 FQNEAQ (reference sequence). The CDR3 spans 18 residues. This CDR3 is CASSLGPPFGTQPYEQYF. DNA of the CDR3: TGTGCCAGCAGCTTAGGGCCACCCTTCGGGACACAACCCTACGAGCAGTACTTC.

This rearrangement joins TRBV19 to TRBJ2-7; D not resolved. The V end lost 5 bases, the J end lost 3 bases, and 11 bases lay between the germline ends. Germline values: CDR1 LNHDA, CDR2 SQIVND (reference sequence). The CDR3 sequence is 13 residues long. CDR3: CASSVHRNYEQYF. The DNA for the CDR3 is TGTGCCAGTAGTGTCCATAGAAACTACGAGCAGTACTTC. Using reference TRBV19 and TRBJ2-7 for the parts outside the CDR3, the full variable domain is DGGITQSPKYLFRKEGQNVTLSCEQNLNHDAMYWYRQDPGQGLRLIYYSQIVNDFQKGDIAEGYSVSREKKESFPLTVTSAQKNPTAFYLCASSVHRNYEQYFGPGTRLTVT.

The chain is built from TRBV10-3 and TRBJ1-1; D is possibly TRBD1 (6 bases). The V gene's germline CDR1 is ENHRY and CDR2 SYGVKD. The CDR3 extends over 12 amino acids. Trimming stripped 6 bases from V and 11 bases from J, with 16 bases between. CDR3: CAIRDSLGDAFF. CDR3 DNA: TGTGCCATCAGGGACAGCTTAGGGGATGCTTTCTTT.